This record looks at one T cell receptor beta chain sequence and its context. Time point denoted: pretreatment peripheral blood. Per germline, CDR1 SEHNR and CDR2 FQNEAQ (reference sequence). This CDR3 is 16 amino acids long. J was trimmed by 7 bases and V by 1 base; bases with no gene match: 10. This table comes from immunoSEQ multiplex PCR, and its TCRdb copy is limited to in-frame clones, with some not included. The sample lists some 38,000 clones, just under 85% seen once, with 12% to 15% in the top ten. The data derive from a study of PD-L1 blockade in urothelial cancer. Overall study context: Patients started atezolizumab around 2014, 1,200 mg intravenously every 3 weeks. Bladder-origin urothelial cancer in males covered about nine tenths of the roughly 30 patients.

The sample here was PBMCs, taken around atezolizumab (anti-PD-L1) treatment. The clonotype comes from a man older than 75 with urothelial cancer. The V and J genes are TRBV7-9 and TRBJ2-1; 7 bases match TRBD2. The CDR3 sequence: CASSLVGTISGNEQFF. Written as DNA, the CDR3 is TGTGCCAGCAGCTTAGTGGGGACTATCTCAGGTAATGAGCAGTTCTTC.